This T cell receptor (beta chain) was sequenced for a study of blood T cell repertoires in COVID-19. For the study at large: From the United States, Italy and Spain came samples of acute and convalescent COVID-19.

Only one count was recorded for this clone. Original processing notes: Cell counts per sample came from amplifying reference gene primers. TCRdb's table, derived via immunoSEQ multiplex PCR, lists solely in-frame clones and lacks some. The V and J calls and clone size come from that table; D and trimming were worked out from the DNA. Among around 250,000 clones, 89% were seen once, and the ten largest hold approximately 5%. This CDR3 comprises 15 residues. In germline, CDR1 is KGHSH, CDR2 LQKENI. The ends lost 4 bases at V and 3 bases at J; junction bases unmatched: 8. The gene calls are TRBV18 and TRBJ1-2; TRBD1 aligns across 7 bases. The specimen sequenced was peripheral blood. This TCR derives from a woman between 40 and 50 years old who had recovered from COVID-19. CDR3 in DNA: TGTGCCAGCTCACGGGACAGAGGGCAGGACTATGGCTACACCTTC. Protein product: CASSRDRGQDYGYTF.